What follows are 3 T cell receptor beta chains derived from one specimen sequenced in a study of T cells after yellow fever vaccination (dated by TCRdb to about 2019). Explained via the paper, the treatment or condition label denotes: live attenuated yellow fever vaccine strain. The library relied on 5' RACE. The data were produced on an Illumina HiSeq 2500. TCRdb reprocessed the public reads (quality trimming at Q25 with fastp, clone calling with MiXCR) and kept in-frame beta chains. A single entry per CDR3 protein holds the most common genes and DNA from its merged rows. Within this sample are just under 85,000 distinct CDR3 sequences, with roughly 13% of them counted one time only. 20% to 25% of the sample is taken by the ten largest. Sequenced here: CD8+ T cells not binding an NS4B(214-222) dextramer, sorted from PBMCs, sampled about 20 days after the first yellow fever vaccination. The cell subset or site label, read with the paper, signifies: NS4B epitope dextramer-negative CD8 T cells. The source of these receptors is a man between 18 and 29 years old who received the YFV17D yellow fever vaccine.

This chain connects TRBV6-2 or TRBV6-3 to TRBJ1-5; 10 bases map to TRBD1. CDR1 is MNHEY, CDR2 SVGEGT, per germline. The CDR3 covers 15 residues. After removal of 5 bases from V and 4 bases from J, the junction contained 5 bases not matched to a gene. This CDR3 reads CASSPPGQGNQPQHF. In DNA form, the CDR3 reads TGTGCCAGCAGTCCTCCGGGACAGGGGAATCAGCCCCAGCATTTT.

The chain recombines TRBV7-9 with TRBJ2-1; D might be TRBD1 (5 bases). Trimming removed 11 bases from V and 6 bases from J, with 14 bases in between. The germline V gene has CDR1 SEHNR and CDR2 FQNEAQ (reference sequence). The CDR3 runs 12 residues. The CDR3 loop is CALIRGGNEQFF. The CDR3, as DNA: TGTGCCCTGATTAGGGGCGGCAATGAGCAGTTCTTC.

The gene calls are TRBV11-3 and TRBJ2-1; TRBD1 aligns across 10 bases. The J segment lost 8 bases and the V segment lost 5 bases, leaving 9 bases of the junction unmatched. CDR1 is SGHNT and CDR2 is YENEEA in the germline V gene. The CDR3 has 15 residues. The CDR3 reads CASSDRDRGLDEQFF. CDR3 DNA: TGTGCCAGCAGCGACCGGGACAGGGGATTGGATGAGCAGTTCTTC. Full variable domain (missing parts from reference TRBV11-3 and TRBJ2-1): EAGVVQSPRYKIIEKKQPVAFWCNPISGHNTLYWYLQNLGQGPELLIRYENEEAVDDSQLPKDRFSAERLKGVDSTLKIQPAELGDSAVYLCASSDRDRGLDEQFFGPGTRLTVL.